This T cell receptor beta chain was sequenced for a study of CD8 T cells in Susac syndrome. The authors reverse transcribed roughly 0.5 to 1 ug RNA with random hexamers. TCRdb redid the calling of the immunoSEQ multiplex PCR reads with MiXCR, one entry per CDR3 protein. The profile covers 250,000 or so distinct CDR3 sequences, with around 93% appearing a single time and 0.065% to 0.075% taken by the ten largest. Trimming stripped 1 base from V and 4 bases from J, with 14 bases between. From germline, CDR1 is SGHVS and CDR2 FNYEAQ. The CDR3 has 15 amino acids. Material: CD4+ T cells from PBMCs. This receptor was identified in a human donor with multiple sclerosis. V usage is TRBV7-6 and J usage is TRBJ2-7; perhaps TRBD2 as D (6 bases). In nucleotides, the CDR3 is TGTGCCAGCAGCTTAGTGGCGGGGCGAGAATACGAGCAGTACTTC. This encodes CASSLVAGREYEQYF.